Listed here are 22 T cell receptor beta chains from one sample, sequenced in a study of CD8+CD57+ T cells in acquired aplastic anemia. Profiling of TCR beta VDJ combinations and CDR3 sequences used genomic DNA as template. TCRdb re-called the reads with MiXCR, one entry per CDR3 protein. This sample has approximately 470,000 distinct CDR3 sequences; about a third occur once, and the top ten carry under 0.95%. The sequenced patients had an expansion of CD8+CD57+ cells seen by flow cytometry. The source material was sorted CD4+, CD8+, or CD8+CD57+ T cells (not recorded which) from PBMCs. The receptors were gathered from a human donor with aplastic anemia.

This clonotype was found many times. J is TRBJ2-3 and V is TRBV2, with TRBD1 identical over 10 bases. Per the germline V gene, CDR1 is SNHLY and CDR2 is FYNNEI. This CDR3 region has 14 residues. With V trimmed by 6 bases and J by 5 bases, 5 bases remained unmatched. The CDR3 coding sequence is TGTGCCAGCAGATTGGGACAGGGGTTAGATACGCAGTATTTT. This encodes CASRLGQGLDTQYF.

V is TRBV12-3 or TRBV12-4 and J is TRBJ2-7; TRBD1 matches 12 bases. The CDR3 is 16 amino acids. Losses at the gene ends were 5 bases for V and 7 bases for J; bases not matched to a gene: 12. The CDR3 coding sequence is TGTGCCAGCAGTCCCAACGAGGGACAGGGGGCGAAGGAGCAGTACTTC. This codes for CASSPNEGQGAKEQYF.

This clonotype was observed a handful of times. In nucleotides, the CDR3 is TGTGCCAGCAGTTACCTGGGGACATCTGGAAACACCATATATTTT. Protein product: CASSYLGTSGNTIYF. The chain links TRBV6-5 to TRBJ1-3, with a weak D call TRBD1 (6 bases). Germline V gene data show CDR1 as MNHEY and CDR2 as SVGAGI. The V gene lost 2 bases and the J gene lost 1 base, with 9 bases spanning the gap. The CDR3 has 15 amino acids.

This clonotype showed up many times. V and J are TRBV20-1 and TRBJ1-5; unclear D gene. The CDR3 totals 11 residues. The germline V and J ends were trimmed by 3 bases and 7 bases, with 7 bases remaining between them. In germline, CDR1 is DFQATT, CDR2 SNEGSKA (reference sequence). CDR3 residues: CSASLGQPQHF. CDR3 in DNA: TGCAGTGCTAGTCTAGGGCAGCCCCAGCATTTT.

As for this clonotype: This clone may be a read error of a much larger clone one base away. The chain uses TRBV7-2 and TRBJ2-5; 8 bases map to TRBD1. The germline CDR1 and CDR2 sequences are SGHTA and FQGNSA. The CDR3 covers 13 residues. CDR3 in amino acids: CAGRLDRGETQYF. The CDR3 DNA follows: TGTGCCGGCAGATTAGACAGGGGAGAGACCCAGTACTTC.

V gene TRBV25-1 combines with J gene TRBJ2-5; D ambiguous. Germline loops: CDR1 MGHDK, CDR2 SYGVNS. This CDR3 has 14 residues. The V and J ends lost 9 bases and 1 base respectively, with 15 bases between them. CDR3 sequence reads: CASSIVAGQETQYF. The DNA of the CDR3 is TGTGCCAGTAGTATAGTAGCAGGCCAAGAGACCCAGTACTTC.

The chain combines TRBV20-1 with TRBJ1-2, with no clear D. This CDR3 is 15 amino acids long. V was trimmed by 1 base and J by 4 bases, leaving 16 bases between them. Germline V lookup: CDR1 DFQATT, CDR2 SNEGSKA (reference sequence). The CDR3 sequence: CSARGATGDRYGYTF. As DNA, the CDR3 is TGCAGTGCTAGAGGGGCAACCGGAGACCGCTATGGCTACACCTTC.

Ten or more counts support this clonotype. CDR3 sequence reads: CSANPGLARQETQYF. The DNA for the CDR3 is TGCAGTGCAAATCCGGGACTAGCGCGCCAAGAGACCCAGTACTTC. V and J are TRBV20-1 and TRBJ2-5, with 10 bases aligning to TRBD2. The CDR3 sequence is 15 residues long. J gave up 1 base and V 6 bases, and 8 bases lay outside the gene matches. Germline V gene sequence: CDR1 DFQATT, CDR2 SNEGSKA (reference sequence).

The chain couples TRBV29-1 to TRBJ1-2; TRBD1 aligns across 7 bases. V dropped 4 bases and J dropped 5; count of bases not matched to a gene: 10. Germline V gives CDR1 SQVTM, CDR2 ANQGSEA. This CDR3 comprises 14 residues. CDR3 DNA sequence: TGCAGCGTTGTGGCAGGGGGGATCGAGTATGGCTACACCTTC. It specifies CSVVAGGIEYGYTF.

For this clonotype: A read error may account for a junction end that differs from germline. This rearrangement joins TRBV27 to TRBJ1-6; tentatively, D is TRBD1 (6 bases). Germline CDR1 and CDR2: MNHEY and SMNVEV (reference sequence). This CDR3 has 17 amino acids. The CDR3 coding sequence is TGTGCCAGCAGTCTATACCTACGGGGGGCGAATAATCCACCCCTCCACTTT. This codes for CASSLYLRGANNPPLHF.

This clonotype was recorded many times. The DNA of the CDR3 is TGTGCCAGTAGTATCGGGATGGGGAACACTGAAGCTTTCTTT. Protein: CASSIGMGNTEAFF. V and J are TRBV19 and TRBJ1-1; D is ambiguous. The CDR3 is 14 amino acids. V dropped 3 bases and J dropped 1 base, with 9 bases sitting between them. Germline values: CDR1 LNHDA, CDR2 SQIVND (reference sequence). The full variable domain, in which reference TRBV19 and TRBJ1-1 provide the parts outside the CDR3, is DGGITQSPKYLFRKEGQNVTLSCEQNLNHDAMYWYRQDPGQGLRLIYYSQIVNDFQKGDIAEGYSVSREKKESFPLTVTSAQKNPTAFYLCASSIGMGNTEAFFGQGTRLTVV.

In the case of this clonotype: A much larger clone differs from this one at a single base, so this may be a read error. The DNA for the CDR3 is TGTGCCAGCAGCGGCGGGACTACGCAGTTCTTC. Translation gives CASSGGTTQFF. The rearrangement joins TRBV9 to TRBJ2-1; 7 bases line up with TRBD2. This CDR3 contains 11 residues. Germline CDR1 SGDLS, CDR2 YYNGEE. The ends lost 3 bases at V and 12 bases at J; junction bases unmatched: 3.

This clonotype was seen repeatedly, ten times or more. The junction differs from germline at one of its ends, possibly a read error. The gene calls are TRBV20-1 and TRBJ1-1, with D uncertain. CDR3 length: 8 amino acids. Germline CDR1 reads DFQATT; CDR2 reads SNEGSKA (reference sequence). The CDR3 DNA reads TGCAGTGCTAGAGATCGGGACTTT. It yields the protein CSARDRDF.

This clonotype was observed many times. CDR3 DNA: TGTGCCAGCGTAAGACTAGCGGACAATGAGCAGTTCTTC. Translated, it gives CASVRLADNEQFF. This chain connects TRBV2 to TRBJ2-1, with 9 positions matching TRBD2. The CDR3 length is 13 residues. Germline CDR1 and CDR2: SNHLY and FYNNEI. V shed 8 bases, J shed 5 bases, and the junction held 4 bases outside the gene matches.

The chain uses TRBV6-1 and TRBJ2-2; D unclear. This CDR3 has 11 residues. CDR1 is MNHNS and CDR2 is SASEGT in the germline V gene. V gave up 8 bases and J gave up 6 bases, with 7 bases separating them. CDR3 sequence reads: CASHGAGELFF. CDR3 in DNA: TGTGCCAGCCATGGCGCCGGGGAGCTGTTTTTT.

The CDR3 sequence: CASSLSLAGYNEQFF. DNA of the CDR3: TGTGCCAGCAGCTTGAGTCTAGCGGGATACAATGAGCAGTTCTTC. This chain links TRBV7-3 with TRBJ2-1, with 9 bases aligning to TRBD2. Germline CDR1 is SGHTA and CDR2 is FQGTGA. The CDR3 sequence is 15 residues long. V gave up 3 bases and J gave up 4 bases; unmatched junction bases: 4. Using reference TRBV7-3 and TRBJ2-1 for the parts outside the CDR3, the full variable domain is GAGVSQTPSNKVTEKGKYVELRCDPISGHTALYWYRQSLGQGPEFLIYFQGTGAADDSGLPNDRFFAVRPEGSVSTLKIQRTERGDSAVYLCASSLSLAGYNEQFFGPGTRLTVL.

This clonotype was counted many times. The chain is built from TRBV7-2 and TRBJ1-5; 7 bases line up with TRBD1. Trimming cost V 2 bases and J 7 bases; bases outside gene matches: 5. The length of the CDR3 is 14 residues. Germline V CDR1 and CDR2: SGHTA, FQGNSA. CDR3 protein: CASSLRGLGQPQHF. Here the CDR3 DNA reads TGTGCCAGCAGCTTAAGGGGGCTGGGACAGCCCCAGCATTTT. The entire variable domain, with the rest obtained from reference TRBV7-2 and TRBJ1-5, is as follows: GAGVSQSPSNKVTEKGKDVELRCDPISGHTALYWYRQSLGQGLEFLIYFQGNSAPDKSGLPSDRFSAERTGGSVSTLTIQRTQQEDSAVYLCASSLRGLGQPQHFGDGTRLSIL.

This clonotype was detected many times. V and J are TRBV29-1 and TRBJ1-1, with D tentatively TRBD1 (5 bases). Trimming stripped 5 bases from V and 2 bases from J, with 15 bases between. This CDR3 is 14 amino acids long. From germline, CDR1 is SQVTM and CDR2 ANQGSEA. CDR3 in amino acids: CSVSTQGSNTEAFF. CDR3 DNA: TGCAGCGTTTCCACGCAGGGTTCTAACACTGAAGCTTTCTTT.

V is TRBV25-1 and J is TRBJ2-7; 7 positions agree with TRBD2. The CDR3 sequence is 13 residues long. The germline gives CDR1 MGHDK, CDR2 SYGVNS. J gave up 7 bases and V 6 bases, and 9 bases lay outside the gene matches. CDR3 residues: CASRLLTSPEQYF. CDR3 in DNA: TGTGCCAGCAGACTACTGACTAGCCCGGAGCAGTACTTC.

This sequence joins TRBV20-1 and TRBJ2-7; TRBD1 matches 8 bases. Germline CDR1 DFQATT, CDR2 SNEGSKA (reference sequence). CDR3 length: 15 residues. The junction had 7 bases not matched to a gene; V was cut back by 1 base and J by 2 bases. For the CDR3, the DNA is TGCAGTGCTAGAGGGACAGGGTTTGGAGCCTACGAGCAGTACTTC. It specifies CSARGTGFGAYEQYF.

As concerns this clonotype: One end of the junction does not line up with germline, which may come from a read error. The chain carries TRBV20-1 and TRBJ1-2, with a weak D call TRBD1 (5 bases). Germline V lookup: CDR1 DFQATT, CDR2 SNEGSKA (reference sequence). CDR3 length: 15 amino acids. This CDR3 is CSASLLTWGYYGYTF. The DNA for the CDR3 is TGCAGTGCTAGCTTACTAACCTGGGGGTACTATGGTTACACCTTC.

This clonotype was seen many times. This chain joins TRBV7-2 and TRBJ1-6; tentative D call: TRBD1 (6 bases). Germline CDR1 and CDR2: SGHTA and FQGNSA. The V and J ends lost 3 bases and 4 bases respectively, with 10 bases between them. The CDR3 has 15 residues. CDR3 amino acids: CASSFGGRYNSPLHF. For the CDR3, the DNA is TGTGCCAGCAGCTTTGGGGGCCGATATAATTCACCCCTCCACTTT.